This T cell receptor beta chain was observed in a study of control samples from healthy donors and cancer patients. The CDR3 contains 14 residues. Germline CDR1 and CDR2: ENHRY and SYGVKD. Trimming took off 0 bases at V and 4 bases at J, with 9 bases between the two ends. TCRdb's table, derived via immunoSEQ multiplex PCR, lists solely in-frame clones and lacks some. The table shows 90,000 to 150,000 clones, with about 91% occurring only once. This receptor was obtained from a man aged 35 to 55 in good health. The chain couples TRBV10-3 to TRBJ1-2; D is ambiguous. Sequencing input: blood. CDR3 in DNA: TGTGCCATCAGTGAGTCGACAAGGTCCTATGGCTACACCTTC. This gives the protein CAISESTRSYGYTF.